This T cell receptor beta chain was identified during a study of blood T cell repertoires in COVID-19. At the level of the study: Acute-phase and convalescent COVID-19 samples originated in the United States, Italy and Spain. Sources were T cells, B-cell-depleted T cells, or PBMCs; the material itself was cDNA or gDNA.

Seattle's enrolled individuals joined amid active infection and were then monitored longitudinally. This clone was counted only a few times. Source study methods: Amplification of reference gene primers was used by the study to estimate nucleated cell counts. The protocol was immunoSEQ multiplex PCR, while the TCRdb copy is restricted to in-frame clones and leaves out a portion. Clone size and V and J calls were adopted from that table, with D and trimming inferred from the DNA. The sample contains around 94,000 clones, 75% to 90% of which appear only once. The clonotype was recovered from a woman in her forties or fifties with COVID-19, enrolled during active disease. Sample: peripheral blood.

This chain's CDR3 is CASSEAGRNYGYTF. As DNA, the CDR3 is TGTGCCAGCAGTGAAGCGGGCAGAAACTATGGCTACACCTTC. The chain is built from TRBV6-1 and TRBJ1-2; D gene uncertain. Germline V CDR1 and CDR2: MNHNS, SASEGT. The V end was cut by 0 bases, the J end by 2 bases, with 7 bases between. The CDR3 length is 14 residues.